This entry lists 14 T cell receptor beta chains sequenced from one sample in a study of cytomegalovirus exposure and HLA in healthy donors. The study ran its PCR with 60 Vbeta and 13 Jbeta primers. Sequencing used immunoSEQ multiplex PCR; TCRdb keeps in-frame clones, though not all of them. This table holds over 100,000 clones, approximately 64% found once. The sample comprised PBMCs. The source is a woman in her forties in good health and CMV-seronegative.

This clone was found a few times. V usage is TRBV7-9 and J usage is TRBJ1-6; the D gene is possibly TRBD1 (5 bases). Germline V lookup: CDR1 SEHNR, CDR2 FQNEAQ (reference sequence). This CDR3 has 15 residues. Trimming took off 5 bases at V and 14 bases at J, with 22 bases between the two ends. CDR3 sequence (DNA): TGTGCCAGCAGCCCTGGACATTTGGGGGGTGGGGCCCTCCACTTT. It specifies CASSPGHLGGGALHF.

V and J are TRBV6-5 and TRBJ2-7; 10 nucleotides align to TRBD2. The J segment lost 2 bases and the V segment lost 6 bases, leaving 4 bases of the junction unmatched. Looked up from germline, CDR1 is MNHEY and CDR2 is SVGAGI. The CDR3 runs to 14 residues. CDR3 nucleotide sequence: TGTGCCAGCAGGCCTAGCGGGAGTCCCTACGAGCAGTACTTC. It yields the protein CASRPSGSPYEQYF.

The chain has TRBV5-8 and TRBJ2-2; D is ambiguous. The CDR3 is 12 residues long. V gave up 5 bases and J gave up 4 bases, with 6 bases separating them. Germline CDR1 reads SGHTS; CDR2 reads YDEGEE. The CDR3 is CASSPLTGELFF. DNA for the CDR3: TGTGCCAGCAGTCCTCTCACCGGGGAGCTGTTTTTT.

V gene TRBV7-3 combines with J gene TRBJ2-3; the D is unclear. Trimming shortened V by 0 bases and J by 1 base, and 8 bases separated the two germline ends. In germline, CDR1 is SGHTA, CDR2 FQGTGA. The CDR3 has 15 amino acids. CDR3 nucleotides: TGTGCCAGCAGCTTAACCTTGTCCGGCACAGATACGCAGTATTTT. This gives the protein CASSLTLSGTDTQYF. Full variable domain (missing parts from reference TRBV7-3 and TRBJ2-3): GAGVSQTPSNKVTEKGKYVELRCDPISGHTALYWYRQSLGQGPEFLIYFQGTGAADDSGLPNDRFFAVRPEGSVSTLKIQRTERGDSAVYLCASSLTLSGTDTQYFGPGTRLTVL.

This sequence joins TRBV7-9 and TRBJ1-6; no reliable D call. V gave up 5 bases and J gave up 4 bases, with 12 bases separating them. CDR3 length: 15 amino acids. Germline values: CDR1 SEHNR, CDR2 FQNEAQ (reference sequence). This CDR3 is CASSREQRYNSPLHF. CDR3 in DNA: TGTGCCAGCAGCCGTGAACAGAGATATAATTCACCCCTCCACTTT.

V and J are TRBV11-1 and TRBJ2-1, with D uncertain. Per the germline V gene, CDR1 is SGHAT and CDR2 is FQDESV (reference sequence). Trimming shortened V by 4 bases and J by 5 bases, and 12 bases separated the two germline ends. This CDR3 region has 14 residues. The CDR3, as DNA: TGTGCCAGCAGCTCCCTTAAGAGGAACAATGAGCAGTTCTTC. Residues: CASSSLKRNNEQFF. Drawing the rest from reference TRBV11-1 and TRBJ2-1, the complete variable domain is EAEVAQSPRYKITEKSQAVAFWCDPISGHATLYWYRQILGQGPELLVQFQDESVVDDSQLPKDRFSAERLKGVDSTLKIQPAELGDSAMYLCASSSLKRNNEQFFGPGTRLTVL.

The chain is built from TRBV10-3 and TRBJ1-3, with D possibly being TRBD1 (5 bases). The ends were cut back, 10 bases at V and 0 bases at J, with 13 bases in the middle. The CDR3 is 14 residues long. The germline gives CDR1 ENHRY, CDR2 SYGVKD. The CDR3 protein is CATTADLSGNTIYF. The DNA for the CDR3 is TGTGCCACGACAGCAGATCTCTCTGGAAACACCATATATTTT.

This chain joins TRBV18 and TRBJ2-7; D is ambiguous. Germline V gene sequence: CDR1 KGHSH, CDR2 LQKENI. Trimming pared 4 bases from V and 1 base from J, leaving 11 bases between. The CDR3 loop spans 14 amino acids. In DNA form, the CDR3 reads TGTGCCAGCTCACGAGACACCCAGTCCTACGAGCAGTACTTC. Translation: CASSRDTQSYEQYF. Together with reference TRBV18 and TRBJ2-7, the CDR3 gives the full variable domain: NAGVMQNPRHLVRRRGQEARLRCSPMKGHSHVYWYRQLPEEGLKFMVYLQKENIIDESGMPKERFSAEFPKEGPSILRIQQVVRGDSAAYFCASSRDTQSYEQYFGPGTRLTVT.

The chain employs TRBV5-1 and TRBJ1-2, with D perhaps matching TRBD1 (6 bases). V shed 4 bases and J shed 2 bases, with 12 bases lying between them. The CDR3 totals 14 residues. Germline CDR1 and CDR2: SGHRS and YFSETQ. This CDR3 is CASSPGQLNYGYTF. CDR3 nucleotide sequence: TGCGCCAGCAGCCCCGGACAGCTCAACTATGGCTACACCTTC.

The chain has TRBV9 and TRBJ1-1; 7 bases line up with TRBD1. Germline lookup yields CDR1 SGDLS and CDR2 YYNGEE. With V trimmed by 1 base and J by 8 bases, 5 bases remained unmatched. The CDR3 is 13 amino acids. CDR3 coding DNA: TGTGCCAGCAGCGTAATAGGGGGCCCAGAAGCTTTCTTT. Amino acid sequence: CASSVIGGPEAFF.

The chain carries TRBV7-9 and TRBJ2-7; no clear D. The CDR3 is 14 residues long. Germline CDR1 and CDR2: SEHNR and FQNEAQ (reference sequence). Deletions cut 3 bases from V and 2 bases from J, with 11 bases between. The CDR3 region is CASSFPEMTYEQYF. DNA for the CDR3: TGTGCCAGCAGCTTCCCCGAGATGACCTACGAGCAGTACTTC.

The J gene is TRBJ1-6, the V gene TRBV4-2; D is unclear. Germline loops: CDR1 LGHNA, CDR2 YNFKEQ. The CDR3 consists of 18 residues. With 4 bases removed from V and 5 bases from J, the gap between germline ends came to 21 bases. The CDR3 loop is CASSLTMGSGNNNSPLHF. CDR3 coding DNA: TGTGCCAGCAGCCTCACAATGGGGTCGGGGAATAATAATTCACCCCTCCACTTT.

The chain has TRBV5-4 and TRBJ1-2; D gene uncertain. V was trimmed by 4 bases and J by 8 bases, leaving 12 bases between them. CDR3 length: 12 amino acids. Germline assignment: CDR1 SGHNT and CDR2 YYREEE (reference sequence). The CDR3 loop is CASSPDREGYTF. The CDR3 DNA reads as TGTGCCAGCAGCCCAGACCGGGAGGGCTACACCTTC. Variable domain in full (rest from reference TRBV5-4 and TRBJ1-2): ETGVTQSPTHLIKTRGQQVTLRCSSQSGHNTVSWYQQALGQGPQFIFQYYREEENGRGNFPPRFSGLQFPNYSSELNVNALELDDSALYLCASSPDREGYTFGSGTRLTVV.

This rearrangement joins TRBV28 to TRBJ1-2; TRBD1 matches at 9 bases. Germline V lookup: CDR1 MDHEN, CDR2 SYDVKM. The CDR3 is 17 amino acids. Trimming cost V 5 bases and J 4 bases; bases outside gene matches: 14. CDR3 bases: TGTGCCAGCAGTGAAGTACAGGGGGCATCCTCCACCTATGGCTACACCTTC. This encodes CASSEVQGASSTYGYTF.